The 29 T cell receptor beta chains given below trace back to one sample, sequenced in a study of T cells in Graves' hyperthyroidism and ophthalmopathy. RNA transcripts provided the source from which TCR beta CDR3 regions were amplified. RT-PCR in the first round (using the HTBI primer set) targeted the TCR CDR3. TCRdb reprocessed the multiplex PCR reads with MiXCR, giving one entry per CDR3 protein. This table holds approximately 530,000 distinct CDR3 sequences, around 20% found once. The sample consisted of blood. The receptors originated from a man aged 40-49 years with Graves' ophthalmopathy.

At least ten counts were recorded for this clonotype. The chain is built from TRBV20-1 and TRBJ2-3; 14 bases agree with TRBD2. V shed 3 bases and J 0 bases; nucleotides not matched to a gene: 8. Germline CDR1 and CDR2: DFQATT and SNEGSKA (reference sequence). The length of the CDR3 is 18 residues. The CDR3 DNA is TGCAGTGCTAGCCCAGGACTAGCGGGAGGCGGGAGCACAGATACGCAGTATTTT. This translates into CSASPGLAGGGSTDTQYF.

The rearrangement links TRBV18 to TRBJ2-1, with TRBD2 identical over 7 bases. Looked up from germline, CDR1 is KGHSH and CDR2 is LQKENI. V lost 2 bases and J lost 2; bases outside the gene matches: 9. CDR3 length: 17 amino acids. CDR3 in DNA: TGTGCCAGCTCACCAGGCTCCGGTGGGAGGGCCTACAATGAGCAGTTCTTC. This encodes CASSPGSGGRAYNEQFF.

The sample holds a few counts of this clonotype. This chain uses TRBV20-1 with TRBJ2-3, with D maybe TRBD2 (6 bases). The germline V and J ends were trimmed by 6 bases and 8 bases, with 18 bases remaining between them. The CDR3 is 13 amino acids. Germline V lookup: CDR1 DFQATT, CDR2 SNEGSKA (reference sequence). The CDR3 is CSADRGTGGTQYF. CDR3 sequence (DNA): TGCAGTGCAGACCGAGGTACCGGGGGTACGCAGTATTTT.

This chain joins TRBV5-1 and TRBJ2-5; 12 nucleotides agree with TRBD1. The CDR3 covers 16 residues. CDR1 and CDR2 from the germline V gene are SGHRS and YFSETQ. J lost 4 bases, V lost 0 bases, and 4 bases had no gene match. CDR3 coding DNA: TGCGCCAGCAGCTTGGCGGGACAGGGGGCACGAGAGACCCAGTACTTC. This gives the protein CASSLAGQGARETQYF.

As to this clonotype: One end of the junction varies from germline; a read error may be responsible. CDR3 nucleotides: TGTGCCATCAGGCGGGAGAGCTCCTACAATGAGCGGTTCTTC. As protein: CAIRRESSYNERFF. The chain has TRBV10-3 and TRBJ2-1; 7 bases agree with TRBD2. The CDR3 spans 14 residues. Germline V gene data show CDR1 as ENHRY and CDR2 as SYGVKD.

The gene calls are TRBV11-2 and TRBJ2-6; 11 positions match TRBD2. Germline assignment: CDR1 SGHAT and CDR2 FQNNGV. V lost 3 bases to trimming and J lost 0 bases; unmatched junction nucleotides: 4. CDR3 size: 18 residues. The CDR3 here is CASSFLAGGTSGANVLTF. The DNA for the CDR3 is TGTGCCAGCAGCTTTCTAGCGGGAGGTACCTCTGGGGCCAACGTCCTGACTTTC.

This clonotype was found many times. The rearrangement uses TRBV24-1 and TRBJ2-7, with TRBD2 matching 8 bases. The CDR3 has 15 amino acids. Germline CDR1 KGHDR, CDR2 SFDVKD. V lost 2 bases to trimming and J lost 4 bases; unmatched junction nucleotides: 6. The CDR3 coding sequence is TGTGCCACCAGTGATTCGCGGGGGGTGGTGTACGAGCAGTACTTC. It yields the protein CATSDSRGVVYEQYF.

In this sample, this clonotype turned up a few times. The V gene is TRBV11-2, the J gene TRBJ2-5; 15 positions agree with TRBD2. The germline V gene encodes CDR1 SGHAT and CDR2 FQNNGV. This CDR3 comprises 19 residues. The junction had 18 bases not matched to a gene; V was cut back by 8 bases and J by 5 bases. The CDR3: CASGYPPTGTSGGRETQYF. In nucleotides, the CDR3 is TGTGCCAGCGGATACCCCCCTACCGGGACTAGCGGGGGGAGGGAGACCCAGTACTTC. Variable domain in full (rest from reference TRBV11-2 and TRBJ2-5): EAGVAQSPRYKIIEKRQSVAFWCNPISGHATLYWYQQILGQGPKLLIQFQNNGVVDDSQLPKDRFSAERLKGVDSTLKIQPAKLEDSAVYLCASGYPPTGTSGGRETQYFGPGTRLLVL.

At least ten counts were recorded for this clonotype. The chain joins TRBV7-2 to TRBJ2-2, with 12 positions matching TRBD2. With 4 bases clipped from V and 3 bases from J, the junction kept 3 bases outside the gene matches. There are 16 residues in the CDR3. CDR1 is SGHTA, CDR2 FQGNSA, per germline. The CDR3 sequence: CASSSTSGRDTGELFF. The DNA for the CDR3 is TGTGCCAGCAGCTCGACTAGCGGGAGAGACACCGGGGAGCTGTTTTTT.

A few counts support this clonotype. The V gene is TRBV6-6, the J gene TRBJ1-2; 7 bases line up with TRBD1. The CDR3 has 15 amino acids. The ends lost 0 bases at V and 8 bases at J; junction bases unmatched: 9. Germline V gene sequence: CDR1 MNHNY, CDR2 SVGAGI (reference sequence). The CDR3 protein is CASSYSGQSQFGYTF. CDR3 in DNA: TGTGCCAGCAGTTACTCGGGACAGTCCCAATTCGGCTACACCTTC.

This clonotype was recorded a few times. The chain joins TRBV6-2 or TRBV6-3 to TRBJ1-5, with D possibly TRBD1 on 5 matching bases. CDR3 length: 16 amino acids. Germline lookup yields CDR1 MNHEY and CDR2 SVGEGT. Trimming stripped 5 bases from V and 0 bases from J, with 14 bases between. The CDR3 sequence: CASSRTGGLSNQPQHF. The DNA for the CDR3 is TGTGCCAGCAGTCGGACCGGGGGACTTAGCAATCAGCCCCAGCATTTT.

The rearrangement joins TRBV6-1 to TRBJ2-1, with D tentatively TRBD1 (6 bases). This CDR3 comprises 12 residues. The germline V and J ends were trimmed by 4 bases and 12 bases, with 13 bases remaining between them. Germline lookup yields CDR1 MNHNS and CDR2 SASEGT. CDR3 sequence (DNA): TGTGCCAGCAGTGGAAGCGGCAGGGGGCAGTTCTTC. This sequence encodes CASSGSGRGQFF.

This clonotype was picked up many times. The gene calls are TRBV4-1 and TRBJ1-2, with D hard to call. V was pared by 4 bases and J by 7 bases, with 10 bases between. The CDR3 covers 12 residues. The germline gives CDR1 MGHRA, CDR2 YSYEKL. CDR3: CASSRVLSGYTF. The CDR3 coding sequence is TGCGCCAGCAGCCGGGTGCTTAGTGGCTACACCTTC.

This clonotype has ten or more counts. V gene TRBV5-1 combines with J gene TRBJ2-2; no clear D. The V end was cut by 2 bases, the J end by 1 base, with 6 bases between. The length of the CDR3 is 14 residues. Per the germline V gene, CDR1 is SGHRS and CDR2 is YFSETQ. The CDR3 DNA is TGCGCCAGCAGCTTCGCCATGAACACCGGGGAGCTGTTTTTT. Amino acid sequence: CASSFAMNTGELFF.

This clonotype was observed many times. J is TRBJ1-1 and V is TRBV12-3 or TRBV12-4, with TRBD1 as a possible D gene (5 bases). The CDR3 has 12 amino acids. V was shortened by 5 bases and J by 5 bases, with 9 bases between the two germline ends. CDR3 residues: CASSIGETEAFF. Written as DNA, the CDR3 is TGTGCCAGCAGTATAGGGGAAACTGAAGCTTTCTTT.

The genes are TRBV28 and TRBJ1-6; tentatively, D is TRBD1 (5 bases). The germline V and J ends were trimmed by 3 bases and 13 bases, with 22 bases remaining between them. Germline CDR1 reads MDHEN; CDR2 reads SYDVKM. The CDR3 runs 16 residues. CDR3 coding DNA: TGTGCCAGCAGTTTGAGAGGGGCCTTGCTGGCTATTCCCCTCCACTTT. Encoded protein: CASSLRGALLAIPLHF.

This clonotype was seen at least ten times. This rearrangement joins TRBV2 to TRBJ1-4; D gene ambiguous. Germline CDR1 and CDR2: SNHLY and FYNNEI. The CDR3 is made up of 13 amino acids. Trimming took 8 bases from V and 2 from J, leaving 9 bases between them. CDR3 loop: CASGGSTNEKLFF. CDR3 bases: TGTGCCAGCGGAGGGAGTACTAATGAAAAACTGTTTTTT.

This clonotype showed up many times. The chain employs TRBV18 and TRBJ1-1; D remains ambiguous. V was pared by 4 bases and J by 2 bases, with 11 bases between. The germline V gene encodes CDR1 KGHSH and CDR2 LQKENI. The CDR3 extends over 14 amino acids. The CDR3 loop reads CASSQRGSNTEAFF. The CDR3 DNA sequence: TGTGCCAGCTCACAACGAGGGTCTAACACTGAAGCTTTCTTT.

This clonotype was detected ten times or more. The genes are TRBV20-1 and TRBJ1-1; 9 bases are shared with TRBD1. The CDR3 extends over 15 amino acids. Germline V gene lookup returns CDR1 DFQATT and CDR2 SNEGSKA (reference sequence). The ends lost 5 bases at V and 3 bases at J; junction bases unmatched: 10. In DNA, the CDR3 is TGCAGTGCTCCCGGGACAGGGCGAGGGGACACTGAAGCTTTCTTT. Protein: CSAPGTGRGDTEAFF.

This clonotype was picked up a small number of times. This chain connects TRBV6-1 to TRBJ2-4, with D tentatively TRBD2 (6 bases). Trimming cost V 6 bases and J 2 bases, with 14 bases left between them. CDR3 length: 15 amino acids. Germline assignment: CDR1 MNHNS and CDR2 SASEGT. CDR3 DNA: TGTGCCAGCAGCGGGGGAGGCGAAACCAAAAACATTCAGTACTTC. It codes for CASSGGGETKNIQYF.

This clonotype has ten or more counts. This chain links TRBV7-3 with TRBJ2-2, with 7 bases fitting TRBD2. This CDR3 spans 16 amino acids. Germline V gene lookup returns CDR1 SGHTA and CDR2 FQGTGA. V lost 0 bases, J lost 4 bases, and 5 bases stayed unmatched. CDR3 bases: TGTGCCAGCAGCTTAACAATCGGGGGGACCACCGGGGAGCTGTTTTTT. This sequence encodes CASSLTIGGTTGELFF.

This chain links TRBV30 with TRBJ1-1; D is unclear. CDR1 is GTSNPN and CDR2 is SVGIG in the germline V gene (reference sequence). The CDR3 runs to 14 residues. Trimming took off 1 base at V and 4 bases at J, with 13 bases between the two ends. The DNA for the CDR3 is TGTGCCTGGAGTGCCCTCCAGGCGCGCACTGAAGCTTTCTTT. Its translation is CAWSALQARTEAFF.

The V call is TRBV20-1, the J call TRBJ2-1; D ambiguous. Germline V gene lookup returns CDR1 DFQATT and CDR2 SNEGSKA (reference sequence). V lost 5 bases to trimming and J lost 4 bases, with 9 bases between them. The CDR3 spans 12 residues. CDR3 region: CSAQTHYNEQFF. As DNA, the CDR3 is TGCAGTGCTCAGACTCATTACAATGAGCAGTTCTTC.

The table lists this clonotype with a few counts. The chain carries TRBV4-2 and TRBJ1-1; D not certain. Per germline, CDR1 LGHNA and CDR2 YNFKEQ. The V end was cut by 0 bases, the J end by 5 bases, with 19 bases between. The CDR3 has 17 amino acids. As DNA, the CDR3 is TGTGCCAGCAGCCAAGATAGTGTAAGATTGGGCGGGACTGAAGCTTTCTTT. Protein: CASSQDSVRLGGTEAFF.

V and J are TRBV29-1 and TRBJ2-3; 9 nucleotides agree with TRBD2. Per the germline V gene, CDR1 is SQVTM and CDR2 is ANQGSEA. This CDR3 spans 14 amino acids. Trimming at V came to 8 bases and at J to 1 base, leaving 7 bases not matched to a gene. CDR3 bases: TGCAGCCATCAAGAGCGGGGGGGCACAGATACGCAGTATTTT. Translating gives CSHQERGGTDTQYF.

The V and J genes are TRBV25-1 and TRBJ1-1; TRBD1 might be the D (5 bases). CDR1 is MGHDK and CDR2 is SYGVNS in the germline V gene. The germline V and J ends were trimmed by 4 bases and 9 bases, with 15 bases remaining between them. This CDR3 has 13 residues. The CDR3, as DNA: TGTGCCAGCAGTGGGCTAGGGACGGCCAAAGCTTTCTTT. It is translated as CASSGLGTAKAFF.

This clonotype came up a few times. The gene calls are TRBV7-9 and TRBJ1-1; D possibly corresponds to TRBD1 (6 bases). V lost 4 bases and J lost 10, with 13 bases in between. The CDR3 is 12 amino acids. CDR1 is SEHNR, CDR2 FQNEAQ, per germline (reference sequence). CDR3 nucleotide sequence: TGTGCCAGCAGCTCTGACAGGCTCGGAGCTTTCTTT. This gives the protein CASSSDRLGAFF.

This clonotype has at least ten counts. CDR3 nucleotide sequence: TGTGCCTGTGGCCGGGACAGGTCCTCTACCTACACCTTC. Protein: CACGRDRSSTYTF. This sequence joins TRBV30 and TRBJ1-2; TRBD1 agrees at 8 bases. The CDR3 contains 13 residues. CDR1 and CDR2 (germline): GTSNPN, SVGIG (reference sequence). V trimming: 6 bases; J trimming: 10 bases; junction bases outside the gene matches: 13. Full variable domain (remainder filled in from reference TRBV30 and TRBJ1-2): SQTIHQWPATLVQPVGSPLSLECTVEGTSNPNLYWYRQAAGRGLQLLFYSVGIGQISSEVPQNLSASRPQDRQFILSSKKLLLSDSGFYLCACGRDRSSTYTFGSGTRLTVV.

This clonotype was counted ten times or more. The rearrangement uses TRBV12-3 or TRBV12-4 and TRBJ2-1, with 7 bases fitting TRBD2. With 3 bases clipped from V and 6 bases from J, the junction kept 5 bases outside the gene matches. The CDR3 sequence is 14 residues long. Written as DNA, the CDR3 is TGTGCCAGCAGTTTCGCGACTAGCCGCAATGAGCAGTTCTTC. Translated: CASSFATSRNEQFF.